What follows are 3 T cell receptor beta chains derived from one specimen sequenced in a study of CD8 T cells in Susac syndrome (dated by TCRdb to the late 2010s). Libraries were constructed by the immunoSEQ multiplex PCR assay. RNA was extracted with the RNeasy kit and about 0.5 to 1 ug was reverse transcribed using random hexamers. The public reads were quality trimmed at Q25 with fastp and then assembled into clones with MiXCR by TCRdb, keeping productive beta chains. Each entry is one CDR3 protein sequence, shown with its most common DNA and genes. This sample has 150,000 to 200,000 distinct CDR3 sequences in its table, and approximately 93% of those were observed once. Around 0.096% of the sample comes from the top ten. Sequenced sample: CD4+ T cells from PBMCs. All receptors derive from a human donor in good health.

The chain couples TRBV9 to TRBJ1-1; unclear D gene. The germline gives CDR1 SGDLS, CDR2 YYNGEE. CDR3 length: 15 residues. Trimming cost V 4 bases and J 4 bases, with 17 bases left between them. CDR3 in amino acids: CASSPRLQLGTEAFF. The CDR3 DNA is TGTGCCAGCAGCCCCCGGCTCCAGTTGGGCACTGAAGCTTTCTTT.

J is TRBJ1-2 and V is TRBV7-8; D not resolved. The germline gives CDR1 SGHVS, CDR2 FQNEAQ. V gave up 5 bases and J gave up 8 bases, with 18 bases separating them. The CDR3 covers 14 residues. The CDR3 is CASSPTPIVGGYTF. The CDR3 nucleotides are TGTGCCAGCAGCCCTACACCAATAGTGGGAGGCTACACCTTC.

This chain joins TRBV20-1 and TRBJ2-4, with 14 bases lining up with TRBD2. Germline CDR1 DFQATT, CDR2 SNEGSKA (reference sequence). The length of the CDR3 is 17 residues. With 2 bases clipped from V and 6 bases from J, the junction kept 9 bases outside the gene matches. The CDR3 DNA reads as TGCAGTGCTAGATTTAGACTAGCGGGGGGGCCGATAAACATTCAGTACTTC. Encoded protein: CSARFRLAGGPINIQYF.